This TCR beta chain was captured in a study of cytomegalovirus exposure and HLA in healthy donors. Primers included in the PCR were 60 Vbeta and 13 Jbeta primers. Profiled with immunoSEQ multiplex PCR; TCRdb holds only in-frame clones, not every one. The profile covers some 120,000 clones, with around 75% appearing a single time and roughly 3.1% taken by the ten largest. V trimming: 3 bases; J trimming: 7 bases; junction bases outside the gene matches: 9. CDR1 MNHNS and CDR2 SASEGT come from the germline V gene. The CDR3 contains 16 residues. Of note for this clone: The antigen is unknown.

Study-level findings and limits: Cytomegalovirus status was reportedly diagnosed by the classifier with high sensitivity and specificity. A missense DCLRE1C variant was associated with V- and J-gene trimming of TCR beta chains in a later analysis, and an independent cohort replicated the association. Investigators reported 150 to 200 TCR beta chains as tied to cytomegalovirus.

This sequence originates from a young man in good health and CMV-seronegative. V and J are TRBV6-1 and TRBJ1-5, with 10 bases fitting TRBD1. Sequencing input: PBMCs. This CDR3 is CASSDWRTGGLQPQHF. The CDR3 bases are TGTGCCAGCAGTGATTGGCGGACAGGGGGTTTACAGCCCCAGCATTTT.